Listed below are T cell receptor beta chains from one sample, sequenced in a study of T cell changes during pregnancy in multiple sclerosis. TCRdb's copy holds only in-frame clones and misses some; the assay was immunoSEQ multiplex PCR. In the table there are around 25,000 clones, around four fifths of which are singletons. The sequencing here drew on CD8+ T cells from peripheral blood mononuclear cells, taken in the first trimester of pregnancy. These receptors were collected from a female donor in good health, enrolled as a control in a pregnancy study. Each CDR3 is given with its conserved first and last residue. The order of the fields is clone size, J gene, D gene, V gene, CDR3 DNA, CDR3 protein. D genes are given only for firm matches. The size field is filled for only some rows; it gives once, few, many or a size class.

>NA|TRBJ1-1|TRBD1|TRBV4-2
TGTGCCAGCAGCCAAGATTTGGAGAACAGGGGCACTGAAGCTTTCTTT
CASSQDLENRGTEAFF
>NA|TRBJ2-7|NA|TRBV28
TGTGCCAGCAGTCCCCCGGGCTACGAGCAGTACTTC
CASSPPGYEQYF
>NA|TRBJ2-7|TRBD2|TRBV11-2
TGTGCCAGCAGCTTAGTGGCTAGCGGGACTCACGAGCAGTACTTC
CASSLVASGTHEQYF
>NA|TRBJ2-7|TRBD1|TRBV27
TGTGCCAGCAGGGACCGGACAGGGTACTACGAGCAGTACTTC
CASRDRTGYYEQYF
>NA|TRBJ2-3|TRBD2|TRBV25-1
TGTGCCAGCAGTGATCTACTAGCGGGAACCACAGATACGCAGTATTTT
CASSDLLAGTTDTQYF
>NA|TRBJ1-2|NA|TRBV19
TGTGCCAGTAGTATACTCCAGGCTAACTATGGCTACACCTTC
CASSILQANYGYTF
>NA|TRBJ1-1|NA|TRBV7-3
TGTGCCAGCAGCTTATGGGAGGACACTGAAGCTTTCTTT
CASSLWEDTEAFF
>NA|TRBJ2-3|NA|TRBV6-4
TGTGCCAGCAGTGACGGGATAGCGGAGGGAGATACGCAGTATTTT
CASSDGIAEGDTQYF
>NA|TRBJ1-2|NA|TRBV4-1
TGCGCCAGCAGCCAAGAGAGGGTGCTCTATGGCTACACCTTC
CASSQERVLYGYTF
>NA|TRBJ2-1|TRBD2|TRBV4-1
TGCGCCAGCAGCGGGGAGGGTTCGCCCAATGAGCAGTTCTTC
CASSGEGSPNEQFF
>few|TRBJ2-7|TRBD2|TRBV19
TGTGCCAGTAGTATTAGCGGGAGTACGGTCGAGCAGTACTTC
CASSISGSTVEQYF
>NA|TRBJ2-3|TRBD2|TRBV6-4
TGTGCCAGCAGTGACCAATCCGGGACTAGCGGGGGGGCCGCAGATACGCAGTATTTT
CASSDQSGTSGGAADTQYF
>once|TRBJ2-3|TRBD2|TRBV9
TGTGCCAGCAGGGTGGGACTAGCGGGGGGGCCAGATACGCAGTATTTT
CASRVGLAGGPDTQYF
>NA|TRBJ1-2|TRBD1|TRBV10-1
TGCGCCAGCAGTGTGGGGACAGGGGAAAGGGTTGGCTACACCTTC
CASSVGTGERVGYTF
>once|TRBJ2-1|TRBD2|TRBV29-1
TGCAGCGTTGAAGCCTGGACTAGCGGGAGAAGGGATGAGCAGTTCTTC
CSVEAWTSGRRDEQFF
>NA|TRBJ1-5|NA|TRBV7-3
TGTGCCAGCAGCCGAGATCAGCCCCAGCATTTT
CASSRDQPQHF
>NA|TRBJ2-7|TRBD1|TRBV5-1
TGCGCCAGCAAAGTATCGTCAGGGGGCTCCTACGAGCAGTACTTC
CASKVSSGGSYEQYF
>NA|TRBJ2-7|NA|TRBV21-1
TGTGCCAGCCTCTCTACGGGACTAGCGGATCTTCTTAGCTCCTACGAGCAGTACTTC
CASLSTGLADLLSSYEQYF
>NA|TRBJ1-1|NA|TRBV7-6
TGTGCCAGCAGCTTAAAGGGAGGCGAAGCTTTCTTT
CASSLKGGEAFF